The rows below give T cell receptor beta chains drawn from one sample of a study of T cells in Graves' hyperthyroidism and ophthalmopathy. One entry per CDR3 protein, called by TCRdb with MiXCR from the multiplex PCR reads. The sample has under 250,000 distinct CDR3 sequences; 17% are singletons. Sequencing was carried out using blood. All receptors come from a man between 45 and 60 years old with Graves' hyperthyroidism. CDR3s leave out the opening cysteine and the closing phenylalanine or tryptophan. D genes are given only for firm matches.

cdr3_aa v_call cdr3_length d_call
ASSFSPDFLNYGYT TRBV6-2/TRBV6-3 14 -
AWSVGGGGETQY TRBV30 12 TRBD2
SVGTGGTGELF TRBV29-1 11 TRBD1
SAMGLAGIFDEQF TRBV20-1 13 TRBD2
ASSRAGAGTEAF TRBV12-3/TRBV12-4 12 -
ASTAQETQY TRBV7-2 9 -
ASSESWLAGTYNEQF TRBV10-2 15 TRBD2
AWSAGLEETQY TRBV30 11 -
ASSHRRDLTDTQY TRBV7-8 13 -
AIRVTLGTDTQY TRBV10-3 12 -
ASSTSPGQTGNTIY TRBV5-1 14 -
ASRGGSYSYNSPLH TRBV11-2 14 -
ASSDSDTYYEQY TRBV10-1 12 -
ASSVAPSGPQH TRBV2 11 -
ASSLGVGNTGELF TRBV5-1 13 -
ASSEELAGGYNEQF TRBV6-1 14 TRBD2
AISESRVVEAF TRBV10-3 11 -
ASSEASARGYT TRBV5-1 11 -
ATNNPRSNQPQH TRBV10-3 12 -
ASSSRVGNTEAF TRBV19 12 -
ASSHHGRDEQF TRBV4-1 11 TRBD2
ASSLRLAGAGELF TRBV7-2 13 TRBD2
ASSPRLAGGVKNEQF TRBV7-9 15 TRBD2
ASTGPSTDTQY TRBV7-8 11 -
ASSSGTGGSIQY TRBV7-8 12 TRBD1
ASSQDKTSGYNEQF TRBV14 14 TRBD2
ACSQGSGYT TRBV30 9 -
ASSLWEGRGRRRNSPLH TRBV28 17 -
ASSLQELADTQY TRBV18 12 -
ASSFTGVSYGYT TRBV5-4 12 TRBD1
ASSPVSGQGRNEQY TRBV28 14 TRBD1
SRINRGYGYT TRBV20-1 10 -
ASSSLAGAINEQF TRBV5-6 13 TRBD2
SARDPQGIQETQY TRBV20-1 13 -
ASSLGRKGDEQF TRBV5-1 12 -
ASSLRGQGADEQY TRBV12-3/TRBV12-4 13 TRBD1
SCSEAGEAF TRBV29-1 9 -
ASSPGWGETQY TRBV9 11 -
ASSSRQAAYEQY TRBV12-3/TRBV12-4 12 -
ASSQEADRNQPQH TRBV4-1 13 TRBD1
ASSFLGYEQY TRBV5-8 10 -
ASSPPSGRAYNEQF TRBV18 14 TRBD2
ATHGLAGGNYNEQF TRBV6-1 14 TRBD2
ASSPTAVQETQY TRBV5-1 12 -
ASSFGLADTYEQY TRBV27 13 TRBD2
ASGSSGQETQY TRBV12-5 11 TRBD2
ASSDQGKGNTEAF TRBV11-2 13 -
SVEAGGRTQY TRBV29-1 10 -
ATPGLAGGELF TRBV27 11 TRBD2
AASGTGYNEQF TRBV6-1 11 -
ASSNRQDYGYA TRBV7-2 11 -
ASSDGAGDEQY TRBV2 11 -
AISEDKYEQY TRBV10-3 10 -
ASRAGGADTQY TRBV11-3 11 -
AWGPSGSNEQF TRBV28 11 TRBD2
ASSPPTVNTEAF TRBV18 12 -
ASSLRSDRPGYT TRBV6-1 12 -